The TCR beta chain described here comes from a study of blood T cell repertoires in COVID-19. Assay: immunoSEQ multiplex PCR; the TCRdb copy retains only in-frame clones and omits some. The sample shows about 140,000 clones, less than 85% of them seen only once. Per the germline V gene, CDR1 is SGHVS and CDR2 is FQNEAQ. This CDR3 comprises 15 residues. Trimming cost V 0 bases and J 6 bases, with 15 bases left between them. The genes are TRBV7-8 and TRBJ2-7; a weak D match, TRBD2 (6 bases). This sequence was found in a woman in her late teens or twenties who had been exposed to COVID-19. What was sequenced was PBMCs or T cells enriched from blood (not recorded which). CDR3 coding DNA: TGTGCCAGCAGCTTAGCGCCAGACGGGGGACGCGAGCAGTACTTC. The encoded protein is CASSLAPDGGREQYF.